The TCR beta chain described here comes from a study of T cell responses to AZD1222 COVID-19 vaccine. Findings and limits, study-wide: Donors skewed white British and female; clonal diversity was possibly underestimated. Scientists sampled the repertoires only once the peak T cell response had passed. With dominance at 160-218 and 743-854, vaccine-associated CD4 TCRs spanned spike.

The data were produced by immunoSEQ multiplex PCR, yet TCRdb's version contains in-frame clones alone and is incomplete. This table has 100,000 to 140,000 clones, roughly 87% appearing once. Pooling of second doses given at about 4 or about 12 weeks was done. Points on this clone: Its cognate antigen is unknown.

This CDR3 contains 19 residues. Unmatched junction bases numbered 6, after V lost 0 bases and J lost 0 bases. From germline, CDR1 is KGHSH and CDR2 LQKENI. The rearrangement uses TRBV18 and TRBJ2-7; the match to TRBD2 covers 15 bases. Here the sequenced sample was peripheral blood, taken 28 days after the second AZD1222 dose. The source is an adult who received the AZD1222 COVID-19 vaccine. The CDR3 sequence is CASSPPGLAGGHTSYEQYF. In DNA, the CDR3 is TGTGCCAGCTCACCACCGGGACTAGCGGGGGGCCACACCTCCTACGAGCAGTACTTC.